The following is a TCR beta chain sequence with its context. Germline-derived CDR1 and CDR2 are MNHEY and SMNVEV (reference sequence). The CDR3 is 14 amino acids. V was pared by 4 bases and J by 6 bases, with 6 bases of the junction left unmatched. This entry comes from a study of shared T cell receptors in the human thymus. Data came from immunoSEQ multiplex PCR; TCRdb stores just in-frame clones and leaves some out. In the table there are about 660,000 clones, over 75% of which are singletons. This same sample was also part of a study on human thymus T cells. This second report adds: Thymus tissue for the work was resected from patients undergoing corrective heart surgery. Related studies found that unrelated individuals share highly overlapping thymic repertoires.

The receptor comes from a boy younger than two with a congenital heart defect. V and J are TRBV27 and TRBJ1-1; TRBD1 matches at 9 bases. The sample consisted of thymocytes. CDR3 loop: CASSSANRGPEAFF. The CDR3 DNA is TGTGCCAGCAGTTCGGCTAACAGGGGGCCTGAAGCTTTCTTT.